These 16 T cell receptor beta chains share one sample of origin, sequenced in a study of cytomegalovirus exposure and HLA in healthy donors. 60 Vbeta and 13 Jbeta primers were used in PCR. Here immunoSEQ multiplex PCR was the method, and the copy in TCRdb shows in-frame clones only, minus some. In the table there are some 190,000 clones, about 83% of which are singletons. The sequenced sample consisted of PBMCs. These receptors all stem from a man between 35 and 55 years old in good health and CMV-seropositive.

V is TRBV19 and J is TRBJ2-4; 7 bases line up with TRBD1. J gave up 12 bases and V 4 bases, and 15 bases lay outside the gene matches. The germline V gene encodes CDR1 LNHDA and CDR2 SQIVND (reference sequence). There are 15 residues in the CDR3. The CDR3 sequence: CASSSEGRGSEGQYF. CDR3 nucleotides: TGTGCCAGTAGTAGCGAGGGCAGGGGGTCCGAAGGTCAGTACTTC. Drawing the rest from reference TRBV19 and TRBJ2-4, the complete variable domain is DGGITQSPKYLFRKEGQNVTLSCEQNLNHDAMYWYRQDPGQGLRLIYYSQIVNDFQKGDIAEGYSVSREKKESFPLTVTSAQKNPTAFYLCASSSEGRGSEGQYFGAGTRLSVL.

The CDR3 reads CAWSVPRGYYGYTF. The CDR3 DNA sequence: TGTGCCTGGAGTGTACCGCGGGGTTACTATGGCTACACCTTC. The chain combines TRBV30 with TRBJ1-2, with D unclear. The CDR3 contains 14 residues. V lost 0 bases to trimming and J lost 3 bases, with 11 bases between them. Germline values: CDR1 GTSNPN, CDR2 SVGIG (reference sequence). Looking up the rest from reference TRBV30 and TRBJ1-2 gives the full variable domain: SQTIHQWPATLVQPVGSPLSLECTVEGTSNPNLYWYRQAAGRGLQLLFYSVGIGQISSEVPQNLSASRPQDRQFILSSKKLLLSDSGFYLCAWSVPRGYYGYTFGSGTRLTVV.

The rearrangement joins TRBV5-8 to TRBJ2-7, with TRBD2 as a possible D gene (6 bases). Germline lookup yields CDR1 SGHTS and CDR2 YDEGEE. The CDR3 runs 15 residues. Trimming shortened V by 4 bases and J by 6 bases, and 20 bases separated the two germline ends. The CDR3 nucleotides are TGTGCCAGCAGCGCGGGACGACTACCAAGCCCCGAGCAGTACTTC. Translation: CASSAGRLPSPEQYF.

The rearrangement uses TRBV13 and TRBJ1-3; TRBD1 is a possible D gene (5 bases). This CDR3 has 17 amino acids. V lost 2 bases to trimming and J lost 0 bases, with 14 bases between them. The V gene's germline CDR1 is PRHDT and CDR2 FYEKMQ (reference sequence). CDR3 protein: CASSLLGPGNSGNTIYF. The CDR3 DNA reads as TGTGCCAGCAGCTTATTGGGGCCGGGCAACTCTGGAAACACCATATATTTT.

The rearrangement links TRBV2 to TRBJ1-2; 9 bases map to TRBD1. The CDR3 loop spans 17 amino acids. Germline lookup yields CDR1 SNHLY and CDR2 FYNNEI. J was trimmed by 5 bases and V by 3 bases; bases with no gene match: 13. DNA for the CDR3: TGTGCCAGCAGTGACCAGGGACAGGGCCACAAACGGTATGGCTACACCTTC. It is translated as CASSDQGQGHKRYGYTF.

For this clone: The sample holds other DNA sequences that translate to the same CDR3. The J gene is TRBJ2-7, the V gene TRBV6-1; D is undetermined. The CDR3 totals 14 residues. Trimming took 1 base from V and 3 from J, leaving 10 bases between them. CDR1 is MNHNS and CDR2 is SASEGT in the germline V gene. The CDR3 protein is CASSEVDTDYEQYF. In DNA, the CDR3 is TGTGCCAGCAGTGAAGTCGACACAGACTACGAGCAGTACTTC.

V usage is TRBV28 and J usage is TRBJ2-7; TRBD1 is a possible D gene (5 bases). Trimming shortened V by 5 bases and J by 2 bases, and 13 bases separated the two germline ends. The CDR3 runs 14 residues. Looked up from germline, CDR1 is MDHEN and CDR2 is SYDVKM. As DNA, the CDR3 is TGTGCCAGCAGTCCCCAGACAGCTACCTACGAGCAGTACTTC. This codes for CASSPQTATYEQYF.

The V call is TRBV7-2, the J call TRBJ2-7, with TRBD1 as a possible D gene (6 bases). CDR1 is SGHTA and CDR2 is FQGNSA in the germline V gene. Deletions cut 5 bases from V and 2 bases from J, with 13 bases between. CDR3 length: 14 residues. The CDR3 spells CASSPPSGAYEQYF. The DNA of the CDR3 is TGTGCCAGCAGCCCGCCTTCAGGGGCCTACGAGCAGTACTTC.

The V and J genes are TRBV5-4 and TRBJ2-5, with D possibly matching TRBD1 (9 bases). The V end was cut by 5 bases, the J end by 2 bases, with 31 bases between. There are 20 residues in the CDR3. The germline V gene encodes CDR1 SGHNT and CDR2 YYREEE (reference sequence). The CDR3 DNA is TGTGCCAGCAGATCGACAGGGGGAGCTACTGGACTAGCAAAACAAGAGACCCAGTACTTC. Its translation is CASRSTGGATGLAKQETQYF.

CDR3 sequence reads: CASRPGQSSGNTIYF. The CDR3 DNA is TGCGCCAGCAGACCGGGACAGAGCTCTGGAAACACCATATATTTT. The chain combines TRBV5-1 with TRBJ1-3; 7 bases agree with TRBD1. V was clipped by 5 bases and J by 0 bases; unmatched bases: 5. The CDR3 loop spans 15 amino acids. Germline CDR1 is SGHRS and CDR2 is YFSETQ.

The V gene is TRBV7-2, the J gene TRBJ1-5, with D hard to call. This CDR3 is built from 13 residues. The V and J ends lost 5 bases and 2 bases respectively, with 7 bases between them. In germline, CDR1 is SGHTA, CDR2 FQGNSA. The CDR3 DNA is TGTGCCAGCAGCGCCCGGGGCAATCAGCCCCAGCATTTT. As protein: CASSARGNQPQHF.

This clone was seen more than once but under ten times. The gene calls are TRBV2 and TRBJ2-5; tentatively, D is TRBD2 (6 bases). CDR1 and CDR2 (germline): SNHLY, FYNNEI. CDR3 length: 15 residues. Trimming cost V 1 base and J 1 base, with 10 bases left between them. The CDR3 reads CASSEGLGLQETQYF. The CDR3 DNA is TGTGCCAGCAGTGAAGGACTAGGCCTCCAAGAGACCCAGTACTTC.

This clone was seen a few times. The CDR3 region has the DNA TGTGCCAGCAGTGAATACGGCAGGGTAACTGAAGCTTTCTTT. This sequence encodes CASSEYGRVTEAFF. The gene calls are TRBV25-1 and TRBJ1-1; a possible D gene is TRBD1 (5 bases). CDR1 is MGHDK, CDR2 SYGVNS, per germline. Trimming left V 0 bases short and J 5 bases short, with 10 bases between. CDR3 length equals 14 residues.

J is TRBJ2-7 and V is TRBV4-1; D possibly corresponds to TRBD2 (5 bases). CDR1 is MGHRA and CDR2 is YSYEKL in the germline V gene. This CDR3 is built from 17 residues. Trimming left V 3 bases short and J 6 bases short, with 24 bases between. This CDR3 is CASSQVTTGPPGSEQYF. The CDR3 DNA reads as TGCGCCAGCAGCCAGGTTACTACTGGTCCCCCGGGATCCGAGCAGTACTTC.

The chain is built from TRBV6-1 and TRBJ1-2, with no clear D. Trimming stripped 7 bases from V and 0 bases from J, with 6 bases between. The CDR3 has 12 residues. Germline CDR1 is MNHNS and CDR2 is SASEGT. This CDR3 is CASKLANYGYTF. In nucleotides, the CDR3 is TGTGCCAGCAAGCTAGCTAACTATGGCTACACCTTC.

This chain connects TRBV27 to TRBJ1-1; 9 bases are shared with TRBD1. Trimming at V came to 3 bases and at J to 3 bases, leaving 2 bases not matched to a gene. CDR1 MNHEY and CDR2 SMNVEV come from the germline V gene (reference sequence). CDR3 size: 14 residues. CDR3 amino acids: CASSLTGGYTEAFF. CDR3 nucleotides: TGTGCCAGCAGTTTGACAGGGGGGTACACTGAAGCTTTCTTT.